This T cell receptor beta chain was recovered during a study of blood T cells in healthy people across ages. Findings and caveats of the study: The CMV status of each donor remained undetermined, and this could have confounded shifts in expanded clonotypes. Percentage of naive T cells showed a strong correlation with TCR beta diversity. TCR beta diversity per million T cells fell roughly linearly with age.

As regards this clonotype: What it binds is not known.

Primers used in a second PCR of about 6 to 12 cycles were a sample-barcoded 5' primer and a J-beta primer mix. TCRdb called the 5' RACE reads again in MiXCR, with one record for every CDR3 protein. The data show approximately 1.5 million distinct CDR3 sequences, roughly 43% seen once. There are 15 residues in the CDR3. CDR1 and CDR2 from the germline V gene are LGHNA and YSLEER. Trimming cost V 2 bases and J 0 bases, with 8 bases left between them. Sequenced sample: blood. The V call is TRBV4-3, the J call TRBJ1-5; D is unclear. The TCR originated in a woman between 18 and 29 years old in good health. CDR3 residues: CASSQIHASNQPQHF. CDR3 nucleotide sequence: TGCGCCAGCAGCCAAATACACGCTAGCAATCAGCCCCAGCATTTT.